This T cell receptor (beta chain) was sequenced during a study of blood T cell repertoires in COVID-19. Across the study: There were acute and convalescent COVID-19 samples, and they came from the United States, Italy and Spain. PBMCs, B-cell-depleted T cells, or T cells provided the cDNA or gDNA that made up the material.

Authors' analysis steps: Amplifying reference gene primers gave estimates of nucleated cell counts. TCRdb's table, derived via immunoSEQ multiplex PCR, lists solely in-frame clones and lacks some. The DNA was the basis for D and trimming; V, J and clone size are from that table. This table has 100,000 to 150,000 clones, about 88% appearing once. CDR1 is SGHRS, CDR2 YFSETQ, per germline. CDR3 length equals 12 residues. V was pared by 4 bases and J by 15 bases, with 10 bases of the junction left unmatched. The sample taken for sequencing was peripheral blood. The chain combines TRBV5-1 with TRBJ2-4; 7 bases match TRBD2. This clonotype was obtained from a woman aged 80 or older with acute or convalescent COVID-19. CDR3 protein: CASSAGDGTGYF. CDR3 DNA sequence: TGCGCCAGCAGCGCGGGGGACGGCACGGGGTACTTC.